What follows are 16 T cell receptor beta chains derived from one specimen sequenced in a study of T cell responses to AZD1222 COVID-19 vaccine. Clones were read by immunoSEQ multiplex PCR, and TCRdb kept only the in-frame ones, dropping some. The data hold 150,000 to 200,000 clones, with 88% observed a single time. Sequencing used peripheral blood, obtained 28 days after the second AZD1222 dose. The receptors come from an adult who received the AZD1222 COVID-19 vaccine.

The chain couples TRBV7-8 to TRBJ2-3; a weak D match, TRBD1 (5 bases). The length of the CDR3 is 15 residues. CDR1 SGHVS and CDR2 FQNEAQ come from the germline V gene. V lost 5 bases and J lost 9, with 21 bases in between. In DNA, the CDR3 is TGTGCCAGCAGCAATCTAGGGGTGGCCAGGCGCACGCAGTATTTT. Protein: CASSNLGVARRTQYF. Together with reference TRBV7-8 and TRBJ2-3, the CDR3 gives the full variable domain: GAGVSQSPRYKVAKRGQDVALRCDPISGHVSLFWYQQALGQGPEFLTYFQNEAQLDKSGLPSDRFFAERPEGSVSTLKIQRTQQEDSAVYLCASSNLGVARRTQYFGPGTRLTVL.

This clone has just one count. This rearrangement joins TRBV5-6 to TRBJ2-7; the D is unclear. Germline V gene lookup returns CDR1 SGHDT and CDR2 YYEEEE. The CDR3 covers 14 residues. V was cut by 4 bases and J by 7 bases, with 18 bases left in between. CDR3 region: CASSPQGFQAEQYF. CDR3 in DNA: TGTGCCAGCAGCCCTCAAGGGTTCCAAGCAGAGCAGTACTTC.

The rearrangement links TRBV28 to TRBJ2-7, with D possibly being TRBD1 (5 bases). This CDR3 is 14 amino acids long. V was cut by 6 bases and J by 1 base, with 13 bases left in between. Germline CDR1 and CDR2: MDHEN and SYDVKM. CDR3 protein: CASRIAAGSYEQYF. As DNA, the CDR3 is TGTGCCAGCAGGATTGCTGCAGGGTCCTACGAGCAGTACTTC.

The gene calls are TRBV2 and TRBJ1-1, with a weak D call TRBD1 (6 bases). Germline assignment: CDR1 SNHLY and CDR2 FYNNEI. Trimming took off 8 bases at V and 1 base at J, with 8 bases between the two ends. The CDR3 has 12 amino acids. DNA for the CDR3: TGTGCCAGCGTAGGGGGGAACACTGAAGCTTTCTTT. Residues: CASVGGNTEAFF.

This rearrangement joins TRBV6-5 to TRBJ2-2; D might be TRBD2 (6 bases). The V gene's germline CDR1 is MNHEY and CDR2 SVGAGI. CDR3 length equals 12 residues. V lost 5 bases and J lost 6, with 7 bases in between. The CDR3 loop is CASSRESGELFF. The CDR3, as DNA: TGTGCCAGCAGTCGGGAGTCCGGGGAGCTGTTTTTT.

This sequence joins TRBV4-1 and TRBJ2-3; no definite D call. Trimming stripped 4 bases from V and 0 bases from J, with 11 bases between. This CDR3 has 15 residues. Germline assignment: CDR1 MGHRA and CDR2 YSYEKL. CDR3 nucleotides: TGCGCCAGCAGCCTGTGGTTCCCTAGCACAGATACGCAGTATTTT. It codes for CASSLWFPSTDTQYF.

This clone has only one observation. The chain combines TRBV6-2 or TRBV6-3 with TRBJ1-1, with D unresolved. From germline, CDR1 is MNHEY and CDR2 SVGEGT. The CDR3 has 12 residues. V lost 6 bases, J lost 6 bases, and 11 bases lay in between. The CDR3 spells CASSPSEAEAFF. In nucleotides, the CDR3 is TGTGCCAGCAGCCCTAGTGAAGCTGAAGCTTTCTTT.

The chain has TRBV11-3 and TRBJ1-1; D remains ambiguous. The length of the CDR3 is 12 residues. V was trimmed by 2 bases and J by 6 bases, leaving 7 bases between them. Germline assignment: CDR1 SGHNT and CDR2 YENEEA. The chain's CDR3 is CASSLIGAEAFF. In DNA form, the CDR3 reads TGTGCCAGCAGCTTAATCGGCGCTGAAGCTTTCTTT.

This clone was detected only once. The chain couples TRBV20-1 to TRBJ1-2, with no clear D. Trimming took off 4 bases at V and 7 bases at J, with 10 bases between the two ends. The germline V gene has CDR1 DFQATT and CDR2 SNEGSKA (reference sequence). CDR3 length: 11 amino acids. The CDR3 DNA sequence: TGCAGTGCTACCATGATCGCTGGCTACACCTTC. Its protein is CSATMIAGYTF.

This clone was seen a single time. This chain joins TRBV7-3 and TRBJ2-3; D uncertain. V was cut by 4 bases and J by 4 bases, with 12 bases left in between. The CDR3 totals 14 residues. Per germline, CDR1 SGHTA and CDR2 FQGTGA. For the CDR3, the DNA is TGTGCCAGCAGCTCAGGCGTGGACGCAGATACGCAGTATTTT. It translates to CASSSGVDADTQYF.

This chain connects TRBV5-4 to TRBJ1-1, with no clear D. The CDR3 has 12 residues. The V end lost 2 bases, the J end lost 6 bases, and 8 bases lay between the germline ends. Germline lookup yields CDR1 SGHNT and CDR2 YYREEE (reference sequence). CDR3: CASSFQASEAFF. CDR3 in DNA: TGTGCCAGCAGCTTTCAGGCTTCTGAAGCTTTCTTT. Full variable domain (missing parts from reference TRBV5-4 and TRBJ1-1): ETGVTQSPTHLIKTRGQQVTLRCSSQSGHNTVSWYQQALGQGPQFIFQYYREEENGRGNFPPRFSGLQFPNYSSELNVNALELDDSALYLCASSFQASEAFFGQGTRLTVV.

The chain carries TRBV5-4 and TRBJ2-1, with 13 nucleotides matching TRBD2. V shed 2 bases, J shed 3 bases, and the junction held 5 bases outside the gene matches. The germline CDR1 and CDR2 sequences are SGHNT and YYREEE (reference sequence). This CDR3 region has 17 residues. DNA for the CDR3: TGTGCCAGCAGCTTACTTGGGACTAGCGGGGTCTACAATGAGCAGTTCTTC. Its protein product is CASSLLGTSGVYNEQFF. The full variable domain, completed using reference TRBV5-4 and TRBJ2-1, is ETGVTQSPTHLIKTRGQQVTLRCSSQSGHNTVSWYQQALGQGPQFIFQYYREEENGRGNFPPRFSGLQFPNYSSELNVNALELDDSALYLCASSLLGTSGVYNEQFFGPGTRLTVL.

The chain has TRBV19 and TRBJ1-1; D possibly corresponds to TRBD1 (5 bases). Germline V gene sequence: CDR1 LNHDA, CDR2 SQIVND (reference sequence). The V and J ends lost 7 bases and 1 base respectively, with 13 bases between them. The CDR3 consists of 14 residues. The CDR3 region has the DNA TGTGCCAGTACCCCTCTCAGGGAGAACACTGAAGCTTTCTTT. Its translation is CASTPLRENTEAFF.

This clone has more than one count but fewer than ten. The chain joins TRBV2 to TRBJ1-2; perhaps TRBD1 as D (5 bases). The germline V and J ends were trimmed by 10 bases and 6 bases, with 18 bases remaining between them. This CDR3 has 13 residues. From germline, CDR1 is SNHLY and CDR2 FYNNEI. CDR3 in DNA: TGTGCCACCAGGTACGGGGGTGTAAATGGCTACACCTTC. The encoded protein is CATRYGGVNGYTF.

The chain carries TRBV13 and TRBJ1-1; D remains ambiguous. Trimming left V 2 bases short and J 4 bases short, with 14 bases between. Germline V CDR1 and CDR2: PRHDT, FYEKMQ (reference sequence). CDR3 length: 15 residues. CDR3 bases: TGTGCCAGCAGCTTAACCCGGGCTCTCAGCACTGAAGCTTTCTTT. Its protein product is CASSLTRALSTEAFF.

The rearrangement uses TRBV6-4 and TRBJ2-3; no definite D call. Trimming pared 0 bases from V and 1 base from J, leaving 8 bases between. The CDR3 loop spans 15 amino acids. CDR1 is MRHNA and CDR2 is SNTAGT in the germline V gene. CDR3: CASSDSPQGTDTQYF. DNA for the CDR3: TGTGCCAGCAGTGACTCTCCCCAGGGCACAGATACGCAGTATTTT.